This entry lists 27 T cell receptor beta chains sequenced from one sample in a study of CD8+ T cells in alopecia areata. As the sequencing template, cDNA was produced by extracting RNA and reverse transcribing it. TCRdb's table, derived via immunoSEQ multiplex PCR, lists solely in-frame clones and lacks some. The sample counts around 1,700 clones, none seen once; the ten largest own about two fifths. Cells that came from pooled cutaneous lymph nodes were sorted using CD4, CD8alpha, NKG2D, NKG2ACE and other markers. Material: CD8+ T cells sorted from a lymph node. The receptors originated from a C3H/HeJ mouse with alopecia areata. Strain MHC haplotype: H2-k.

In regard to this clone: Genes here carry mouse names. The DNA ends 3 residues before the CDR3 does, and the rest of the CDR3 is filled in from the germline J gene. The genes are TRBV13-2 and TRBJ1-6; 7 bases match TRBD1. Being an ORF, TRBJ1-6 has a function that is uncertain. The V gene end was trimmed by 2 bases and the J gene end by 0 bases; junction bases not matched to a gene: 5. Germline assignment: CDR1 NNHNN and CDR2 SYGAGS (reference sequence). The CDR3 sequence is 17 residues long. CDR3 DNA (partial): TGTGCCAGCGGTGAGACAGGGTTGAATTCCTATAATTCGCCC. It encodes CASGETGLNSYNSP. The complete CDR3 protein is CASGETGLNSYNSPLYF.

This clone was recorded many times. The gene names given are mouse names. The CDR3 extends 4 residues past the end of the read, so its final part is completed from the germline J gene. This chain connects TRBV1 to TRBJ1-1; D might be TRBD1 (5 bases). V lost 5 bases to trimming and J lost 1 base, with 14 bases between them. Germline V gene sequence: CDR1 NSQYPW, CDR2 LRSPGD (reference sequence). CDR3 length equals 15 residues. The CDR3 sequence: CTCSPPGGGNTEVFF. CDR3 bases read: TGCACCTGCAGTCCCCCCGGGGGGGGAAACACA.

As to this clone: The gene symbols are mouse symbols. The read terminates 4 residues ahead of where the CDR3 ends, so the germline J gene completes it. The chain joins TRBV5 to TRBJ2-7; 7 bases agree with TRBD1. In germline, CDR1 is LGHNA, CDR2 YNLKQL (reference sequence). After removal of 2 bases from V and 1 base from J, the junction contained 2 bases not matched to a gene. CDR3 size: 14 residues. CDR3 in amino acids: CASSQTGESYEQYF. CDR3 DNA, as far as it was read: TGTGCCAGCAGCCAAACAGGGGAATCCTAT.

The sample holds many counts of this clone. Gene names refer to mouse genes. Read sequence stops 4 residues before the CDR3 end, and the germline J gene provides the missing end. The rearrangement uses TRBV1 and TRBJ2-5; 9 bases match TRBD2. The germline CDR1 and CDR2 sequences are NSQYPW and LRSPGD (reference sequence). The CDR3 totals 15 residues. The CDR3 DNA, read in part, is TGCACCTGCAGTGCAGATCTGGGGGGGGTAGAC. Its translation is CTCSADLGGVD. In full, the CDR3 reads CTCSADLGGVDTQYF. The whole variable domain, filled in from reference TRBV1 and TRBJ2-5, reads VTLLEQNPRWRLVPRGQAVNLRCILKNSQYPWMSWYQQDLQKQLQWLFTLRSPGDKEVKSLPGADYLATRVTDTELRLQVANMSQGRTLYCTCSADLGGVDTQYFGPGTRLLVL.

This clone was counted at least ten times. Any gene name here is a mouse gene name. The CDR3 extends 4 residues past the end of the read, so its final part is completed from the germline J gene. The V and J genes are TRBV1 and TRBJ2-5; no firm D call. Germline assignment: CDR1 NSQYPW and CDR2 LRSPGD (reference sequence). Trimming took off 4 bases at V and 0 bases at J, with 8 bases between the two ends. This CDR3 has 14 amino acids. The CDR3 loop is CTCSDTFNQDTQYF. The covered CDR3 bases are TGCACCTGCAGTGATACATTTAACCAAGAC.

This clone was recorded at least ten times. The genes and germline here are from mouse. From the germline J gene comes the end of the CDR3, since the read stops 4 residues before it. The chain joins TRBV13-3 to TRBJ2-7, with TRBD2 matching over 10 bases. The CDR3 runs 14 residues. Germline lookup yields CDR1 NNHDY and CDR2 SYVADS. This CDR3 is CASSPGTGVYEQYF. The part of the CDR3 DNA that was read is TGTGCCAGCAGTCCCGGGACTGGGGTTTAT.

The sample holds many counts of this clone. These gene names are mouse names. The sequence runs out 4 residues before the end of the CDR3; the remainder is reconstructed from the germline J gene. The V gene is TRBV1, the J gene TRBJ2-5, with unresolved D. This CDR3 contains 12 residues. Germline CDR1 NSQYPW, CDR2 LRSPGD (reference sequence). The CDR3 region is CTCSAQKDTQYF. Incomplete CDR3 DNA: TGCACCTGCAGTGCTCAAAAAGAC.

This clone has ten or more counts. Each gene name is a mouse one. The sequenced fragment ends 4 residues before the CDR3 boundary, so the rest is inferred from the germline J gene. This chain connects TRBV13-1 to TRBJ2-3; 11 bases align to TRBD2. Germline trimming cut 2 bases from V and 0 bases from J; bases unmatched to any gene: 5. The CDR3 loop spans 17 amino acids. Germline-derived CDR1 and CDR2 are NSHNY and SYGAGN. The CDR3 protein is CASSDGTGGSSAETLYF. The covered CDR3 bases are TGTGCCAGCAGTGACGGGACTGGGGGCTCTAGTGCAGAA.

By sample share, this clone is medium-sized (0.01 to 0.1%). These gene names are mouse names. The read falls 4 residues short of the CDR3 end, and the missing part is taken from the germline J gene. The chain couples TRBV13-1 to TRBJ2-7; 10 positions match TRBD1. The CDR3 spans 15 residues. Germline assignment: CDR1 NSHNY and CDR2 SYGAGN. This CDR3 reads CASSDEGQGIYEQYF. Incomplete CDR3 DNA: TGTGCCAGCAGTGATGAGGGACAGGGGATATAT.

Within the sample, this clone is medium-sized. The gene symbols are mouse symbols. The read halts 4 residues ahead of the CDR3 end, with the missing end drawn from the germline J gene. The chain uses TRBV14 and TRBJ2-5, with 8 bases fitting TRBD2. The length of the CDR3 is 14 residues. The J segment lost 1 base and the V segment lost 4 bases, leaving 2 bases of the junction unmatched. From germline, CDR1 is SGHDT and CDR2 FRDEAV. The DNA read from the CDR3 is TGTGCCAGCAGTCCGACTGGGGACCAAGAC. Translation gives CASSPTGDQD. The CDR3 reads in full as CASSPTGDQDTQYF.

This clone has at least ten counts. The gene names given are mouse names. The read ends 3 residues early relative to the CDR3; the germline J gene fills the gap. The V and J genes are TRBV1 and TRBJ1-6; D ambiguous. TRBJ1-6 is noted as an ORF with a role that remains uncertain. CDR1 and CDR2 from the germline V gene are NSQYPW and LRSPGD (reference sequence). V dropped 4 bases and J dropped 0 bases, with 4 bases sitting between them. The CDR3 length is 14 residues. CDR3 sequence: CTCSDSSYNSPLYF. The sequenced part of the CDR3 DNA is TGCACCTGCAGTGACAGTTCCTATAATTCGCCC.

In the case of this clone: Gene names follow the mouse nomenclature. The read ends 4 residues shy of where the CDR3 ends; the end is completed using the germline J gene. The chain combines TRBV13-2 with TRBJ1-1; tentatively, D is TRBD1 (6 bases). The CDR3 loop spans 11 amino acids. CDR1 is NNHNN, CDR2 SYGAGS, per germline (reference sequence). This chain's CDR3 is CASGGTVEVFF. CDR3 DNA (partial): TGTGCCAGCGGTGGGACAGTA.

There are many counts of this clone. The gene names here belong to mouse. The covered CDR3 bases are TGTGCCAGCGGTGATGCGGCAGGGGTTCCT. Translation: CASGDAAGVP. The full-length CDR3 reads as CASGDAAGVPEQFF. The chain recombines TRBV13-2 with TRBJ2-1; weak D call: TRBD1 (6 bases). The read halts 4 residues ahead of the CDR3 end, with the missing end drawn from the germline J gene. Looked up from germline, CDR1 is NNHNN and CDR2 is SYGAGS (reference sequence). The CDR3 has 14 amino acids.

Points on this clone: The genes are named according to mouse. The CDR3 extends 3 residues past the end of the read, so its final part is completed from the germline J gene. This chain links TRBV19 with TRBJ1-6; 7 positions match TRBD1. TRBJ1-6 is classed as an ORF, of uncertain function. The germline V gene has CDR1 FNHDT and CDR2 SITEND (reference sequence). The CDR3 runs 15 residues. The ends lost 4 bases at V and 7 bases at J; junction bases unmatched: 8. CDR3 bases read: TGTGCCAGCAGTGGAGGGGGCGCCAGGAATTCGCCC. Amino acid sequence: CASSGGGARNSP. The whole CDR3 sequence reads CASSGGGARNSPLYF.

This clone came up a few times. The gene symbols are mouse symbols. The read ends 4 residues shy of where the CDR3 ends; the end is completed using the germline J gene. V gene TRBV13-3 combines with J gene TRBJ2-5; 10 positions agree with TRBD2. J was trimmed by 0 bases and V by 3 bases; bases with no gene match: 1. This CDR3 comprises 15 residues. Per germline, CDR1 NNHDY and CDR2 SYVADS. The CDR3 sequence is CASSGTGGNQDTQYF. The CDR3 DNA, read in part, is TGTGCCAGCAGTGGGACTGGGGGCAACCAAGAC. Together with reference TRBV13-3 and TRBJ2-5, the CDR3 gives the full variable domain: EAAVTQSPRSKVAVTGGKVTLSCHQTNNHDYMYWYRQDTGHGLRLIHYSYVADSTEKGDIPDGYKASRPSQENFSLILELASLSQTAVYFCASSGTGGNQDTQYFGPGTRLLVL.

In this sample, this clone turned up many times. Mouse germline and gene names are used. The CDR3 end falls 4 residues outside the read, so it is completed with the germline J gene. The gene calls are TRBV19 and TRBJ1-1; no clear D. CDR3 length: 14 residues. Looked up from germline, CDR1 is FNHDT and CDR2 is SITEND (reference sequence). Trimming cost V 1 base and J 0 bases, with 7 bases left between them. CDR3 DNA (partial): TGTGCCAGCAGTATACCGCAGGCAAACACA. It yields the protein CASSIPQANT. The complete CDR3 reads CASSIPQANTEVFF.

This clone was recorded at least ten times. Gene names and germline match the mouse. Coverage ceases 4 residues before the CDR3 finishes, and the germline J gene fills in the end. This chain links TRBV1 with TRBJ2-3, with D possibly being TRBD1 (6 bases). This CDR3 has 16 residues. The V gene's germline CDR1 is NSQYPW and CDR2 LRSPGD (reference sequence). The V gene lost 0 bases and the J gene lost 0 bases, with 10 bases spanning the gap. The DNA read from the CDR3 is TGCACCTGCAGTGCAGATCTCCAGGGGAGTGCAGAA. Translated, it gives CTCSADLQGSAE. The whole CDR3 is CTCSADLQGSAETLYF.

This clone has ten or more counts. Mouse germline and gene names are used. The read comes to an end 3 residues before the CDR3 does, leaving the germline J gene to fill in the end. V usage is TRBV13-3 and J usage is TRBJ1-6; 7 bases are a match to TRBD1. TRBJ1-6 is flagged as an ORF with uncertain function. Germline V gene sequence: CDR1 NNHDY, CDR2 SYVADS. The CDR3 has 16 amino acids. Trimming at V came to 2 bases and at J to 0 bases, leaving 2 bases not matched to a gene. CDR3 DNA, as far as it was read: TGTGCCAGCAGTGAAAGGGGGCTTTCCTATAATTCGCCC. Amino acids: CASSERGLSYNSP. The whole CDR3 is CASSERGLSYNSPLYF.

For this clone: Mouse germline and gene names are used. Sequencing ends 4 residues short of the CDR3 end; the germline J gene provides the rest. The chain combines TRBV19 with TRBJ2-7; the D gene is possibly TRBD2 (6 bases). This CDR3 spans 12 amino acids. Per the germline V gene, CDR1 is FNHDT and CDR2 is SITEND (reference sequence). The chain's CDR3 is CASSPGLYEQYF. The part of the CDR3 DNA that was read is TGTGCCAGCAGCCCGGGACTTTAT.

This clone is judged medium-sized. Mouse germline and gene names are used. The read comes to an end 4 residues before the CDR3 does, leaving the germline J gene to fill in the end. J is TRBJ2-7 and V is TRBV5; possibly TRBD1 for D (6 bases). The CDR3 covers 13 residues. Germline CDR1 is LGHNA and CDR2 is YNLKQL (reference sequence). The covered CDR3 bases are TGTGCCAGCAGCCAAGAAGGGGGTGAT. It codes for CASSQEGGD. The entire CDR3 protein is CASSQEGGDEQYF.

Notes on this clone: The gene names given are mouse names. Read coverage stops 4 residues before the CDR3 terminus; the germline J gene supplies the remainder. This chain links TRBV13-3 with TRBJ2-1, with D unclear. CDR3 length: 14 amino acids. Per the germline V gene, CDR1 is NNHDY and CDR2 is SYVADS. Trimming removed 1 base at V and 0 bases at J, with 5 bases between. CDR3 residues: CASSDYYNYAEQFF. The sequenced part of the CDR3 DNA is TGTGCCAGCAGTGATTACTATAACTATGCT.

This clone has a count of ten or more. Gene labels here are mouse ones. With the read ending 4 residues before the CDR3 end, the germline J gene is used to fill in that end. V gene TRBV31 combines with J gene TRBJ2-2; 8 bases fit TRBD1. Trimming cost V 0 bases and J 0 bases; bases outside gene matches: 3. The germline CDR1 and CDR2 sequences are GKSSPN and SITVG. The CDR3 loop spans 16 amino acids. CDR3 in amino acids: CAWSLSGQANTGQLYF. Incomplete CDR3 DNA: TGTGCCTGGAGTCTCTCGGGACAGGCAAACACCGGG.

Many counts were recorded for this clone. Gene names and germline match the mouse. Read data end 4 residues before the CDR3 end; the end is taken from the germline J gene. This rearrangement joins TRBV5 to TRBJ2-1, with D unresolved. This CDR3 comprises 16 residues. The germline CDR1 and CDR2 sequences are LGHNA and YNLKQL (reference sequence). Trimming removed 0 bases from V and 2 bases from J, with 11 bases in between. The CDR3 loop is CASSQDSGRYYAEQFF. The covered CDR3 bases are TGTGCCAGCAGCCAAGACTCCGGCAGATACTATGCT.

This clone is medium-sized (0.01 to 0.1%). Any gene name here is a mouse gene name. The read falls 4 residues short of the CDR3 end, and the missing part is taken from the germline J gene. V and J are TRBV1 and TRBJ2-7; a weak D match, TRBD1 (5 bases). CDR3 length equals 12 residues. Germline values: CDR1 NSQYPW, CDR2 LRSPGD (reference sequence). The CDR3 is CTCSADRDEQYF. CDR3 bases read: TGCACCTGCAGTGCAGACAGGGAT.

This clone was detected ten times or more. Germline and genes: mouse. The read terminates 4 residues ahead of where the CDR3 ends, so the germline J gene completes it. The chain is built from TRBV13-3 and TRBJ2-2; perhaps TRBD1 as D (5 bases). From germline, CDR1 is NNHDY and CDR2 SYVADS. This CDR3 comprises 15 residues. With 1 base removed from V and 0 bases from J, the gap between germline ends came to 7 bases. The covered CDR3 bases are TGTGCCAGCAGTGATCAGGGATCAAACACCGGG. This codes for CASSDQGSNTG. The entire CDR3 sequence reads CASSDQGSNTGQLYF.

This clone was seen repeatedly, ten times or more. Here the gene names and germline are mouse. The read ends 4 residues shy of where the CDR3 ends; the end is completed using the germline J gene. The chain couples TRBV19 to TRBJ2-5; 8 positions match TRBD2. CDR1 FNHDT and CDR2 SITEND come from the germline V gene (reference sequence). The CDR3 has 14 amino acids. V shed 5 bases, J shed 0 bases, and the junction held 2 bases outside the gene matches. Partial CDR3 DNA: TGTGCCAGCAGACTGGGGGTTAACCAAGAC. Encoded protein: CASRLGVNQD. The CDR3 in full is CASRLGVNQDTQYF.

Notes on this clone: Any gene name here is a mouse gene name. The CDR3 end is not reached by the read, which stops 4 residues before it; the germline J gene fills it in. The chain links TRBV29 to TRBJ2-1, with TRBD1 identical over 10 bases. This CDR3 comprises 14 residues. Germline V gene lookup returns CDR1 MSHET and CDR2 SYDVDS. V shed 2 bases, J shed 6 bases, and the junction held 1 base outside the gene matches. The chain's CDR3 is CASSLGDRGAEQFF. CDR3 DNA, as far as it was read: TGTGCTAGCAGTTTAGGGGACAGGGGTGCT.